The 19 T cell receptor beta chains below all came from one sample that was sequenced in a study of T cells in Graves' hyperthyroidism and ophthalmopathy. Researchers amplified the TCR beta CDR3 regions from RNA transcripts. A set of HTBI primers served as the primers for a first-round RT-PCR of the TCR CDR3. TCRdb itself ran the multiplex PCR reads through MiXCR, one entry per CDR3 protein. The table lists hundreds of thousands of distinct CDR3 sequences, approximately 25% of them singletons. The sample taken for sequencing was blood. These receptors all stem from a woman aged 25 to 39 with Graves' ophthalmopathy.

This clonotype occurred many times. Mismatch with germline at one junction end may stem from a read error. This rearrangement joins TRBV7-2 to TRBJ1-2; TRBD1 might be the D (6 bases). CDR3 length: 14 residues. From germline, CDR1 is SGHTA and CDR2 FQGNSA. CDR3 sequence (DNA): TGTGCCAGCAACTTAGAACAGGGAGTGGGAGGCTACACCTTC. Protein product: CASNLEQGVGGYTF. Complete variable domain (other parts from reference TRBV7-2 and TRBJ1-2): GAGVSQSPSNKVTEKGKDVELRCDPISGHTALYWYRQSLGQGLEFLIYFQGNSAPDKSGLPSDRFSAERTGGSVSTLTIQRTQQEDSAVYLCASNLEQGVGGYTFGSGTRLTVV.

In its sample, this clonotype was seen many times. The rearrangement joins TRBV2 to TRBJ2-7, with D uncertain. The CDR3 extends over 11 amino acids. Germline assignment: CDR1 SNHLY and CDR2 FYNNEI. With 7 bases removed from V and 3 bases from J, the gap between germline ends came to 7 bases. CDR3 loop: CASTGNYEQYF. Here the CDR3 DNA reads TGTGCCAGCACAGGAAACTACGAGCAGTACTTC.

The CDR3 is CASSQELGGAYEQYF. CDR3 coding DNA: TGTGCCAGCAGCCAAGAGTTGGGGGGGGCCTACGAGCAGTACTTC. The genes are TRBV4-2 and TRBJ2-7, with 7 bases aligning to TRBD2. After removal of 0 bases from V and 2 bases from J, the junction contained 4 bases not matched to a gene. Germline-derived CDR1 and CDR2 are LGHNA and YNFKEQ. This CDR3 is 15 amino acids long.

This clonotype was counted ten times or more. The J gene is TRBJ1-5, the V gene TRBV3-1; D uncertain. V lost 2 bases, J lost 4 bases, and 6 bases lay in between. Germline CDR1 and CDR2: LGHDT and YNNKEL (reference sequence). The CDR3 totals 13 residues. The CDR3 here is CASSQRGNQPQHF. CDR3 nucleotides: TGTGCCAGCAGCCAAAGAGGTAATCAGCCCCAGCATTTT.

V gene TRBV19 combines with J gene TRBJ1-2; D is ambiguous. Germline CDR1 reads LNHDA; CDR2 reads SQIVND (reference sequence). The CDR3 contains 13 residues. V was clipped by 5 bases and J by 2 bases, with 9 bases between them. This chain's CDR3 is CASSPRGNYGYTF. The CDR3 bases are TGTGCCAGTAGTCCCCGCGGAAACTATGGCTACACCTTC.

The chain is built from TRBV28 and TRBJ2-5, with D unclear. The CDR3 spans 14 residues. V gave up 4 bases and J gave up 5 bases, with 14 bases separating them. Per germline, CDR1 MDHEN and CDR2 SYDVKM. CDR3 protein: CASSSSPSRETQYF. As DNA, the CDR3 is TGTGCCAGCAGTTCCTCCCCTAGTAGGGAGACCCAGTACTTC.

V usage is TRBV19 and J usage is TRBJ1-5; no reliable D call. Trimming removed 2 bases from V and 4 bases from J, with 9 bases in between. This CDR3 comprises 14 residues. Germline assignment: CDR1 LNHDA and CDR2 SQIVND (reference sequence). The CDR3 region is CASSINVPNQPQHF. As DNA, the CDR3 is TGTGCCAGTAGTATAAACGTACCAAATCAGCCCCAGCATTTT. Drawing the rest from reference TRBV19 and TRBJ1-5, the complete variable domain is DGGITQSPKYLFRKEGQNVTLSCEQNLNHDAMYWYRQDPGQGLRLIYYSQIVNDFQKGDIAEGYSVSREKKESFPLTVTSAQKNPTAFYLCASSINVPNQPQHFGDGTRLSIL.

As concerns this clonotype: A much larger clone lies a single base off, so this may be a read error. The missing conserved phenylalanine or tryptophan at the end of this CDR3 makes a read error likely. The J gene is TRBJ2-5, the V gene TRBV6-1; 15 bases line up with TRBD2. The germline CDR1 and CDR2 sequences are MNHNS and SASEGT. CDR3 size: 16 residues. After removal of 6 bases from V and 5 bases from J, the junction contained 7 bases not matched to a gene. The CDR3 protein is CASRRVGTSGRETQYL. The CDR3 DNA sequence: TGTGCCAGCAGACGGGTTGGGACTAGCGGGAGGGAGACCCAGTACCTC.

This clonotype was observed a handful of times. The chain joins TRBV4-1 to TRBJ2-4; D unresolved. Trimming took 1 base from V and 3 from J, leaving 16 bases between them. This CDR3 has 17 amino acids. The germline V gene has CDR1 MGHRA and CDR2 YSYEKL. The CDR3 here is CASSQVGIGIGKNIQYF. The CDR3 nucleotides read TGCGCCAGCAGCCAAGTCGGTATAGGAATAGGCAAAAACATTCAGTACTTC.

This clonotype was seen repeatedly, ten times or more. The chain is built from TRBV20-1 and TRBJ1-5, with 7 bases matching TRBD1. The CDR3 consists of 13 residues. Unmatched junction bases numbered 2, after V lost 3 bases and J lost 3 bases. The germline CDR1 and CDR2 sequences are DFQATT and SNEGSKA (reference sequence). CDR3 region: CSASDRDNQPQHF. CDR3 nucleotide sequence: TGCAGTGCTAGCGACAGGGACAATCAGCCCCAGCATTTT.

This clonotype came up many times. This sequence joins TRBV7-3 and TRBJ2-2; 10 nucleotides agree with TRBD2. The CDR3 is made up of 15 amino acids. Germline V CDR1 and CDR2: SGHTA, FQGTGA. V trimming: 1 base; J trimming: 5 bases; junction bases outside the gene matches: 1. The CDR3 DNA sequence: TGTGCCAGCAGCTTAATAGCGGGGGGAACCGGGGAGCTGTTTTTT. It codes for CASSLIAGGTGELFF.

This clonotype was found many times. V is TRBV5-1 and J is TRBJ2-7, with a tentative D call TRBD1 (6 bases). This CDR3 spans 12 amino acids. CDR1 and CDR2 (germline): SGHRS, YFSETQ. Trimming took 3 bases from V and 6 from J, leaving 10 bases between them. This chain's CDR3 is CASSSQGSEQYF. The CDR3 DNA follows: TGCGCCAGCAGCTCCCAGGGGAGCGAGCAGTACTTC.

The chain combines TRBV6-5 with TRBJ2-2; D might be TRBD2 (5 bases). Trimming shortened V by 4 bases and J by 4 bases, and 10 bases separated the two germline ends. CDR1 is MNHEY, CDR2 SVGAGI, per germline. This CDR3 contains 14 residues. As DNA, the CDR3 is TGTGCCAGCAGTTTGGTAGCGACCACCGGGGAGCTGTTTTTT. Its protein product is CASSLVATTGELFF.

This clonotype was seen only a few times. V gene TRBV2 combines with J gene TRBJ1-1; 7 bases are shared with TRBD1. Germline values: CDR1 SNHLY, CDR2 FYNNEI. The trim removed 7 bases at V and 1 base at J, leaving 6 bases unmatched. This CDR3 is built from 14 residues. CDR3 region: CASTRQGRNTEAFF. CDR3 sequence (DNA): TGTGCCAGCACCCGACAGGGAAGGAACACTGAAGCTTTCTTT.

This clonotype was recorded many times. The chain is built from TRBV7-3 and TRBJ1-1; TRBD1 agrees at 8 bases. The CDR3 contains 14 residues. Germline V gene sequence: CDR1 SGHTA, CDR2 FQGTGA. The J segment lost 1 base and the V segment lost 5 bases, leaving 3 bases of the junction unmatched. CDR3 protein: CASSITGGNTEAFF. DNA of the CDR3: TGTGCCAGCAGCATCACAGGGGGGAACACTGAAGCTTTCTTT.

In this sample, this clonotype turned up a few times. This may be a read error: a much more frequent sequence differs by one nucleotide. The rearrangement links TRBV29-1 to TRBJ1-1; D ambiguous. Germline CDR1 reads SQVTM; CDR2 reads ANQGSEA. The CDR3 consists of 11 residues. DNA for the CDR3: TGCAGCGTTGACGCGAACACTGAAGCTTGCTTT. Its translation: CSVDANTEACF. Full variable domain (remainder filled in from reference TRBV29-1 and TRBJ1-1): SAVISQKPSRDICQRGTSLTIQCQVDSQVTMMFWYRQQPGQSLTLIATANQGSEATYESGFVIDKFPISRPNLTFSTLTVSNMSPEDSSIYLCSVDANTEACFGQGTRLTVV.

This clonotype was found a few times. The rearrangement links TRBV12-3 or TRBV12-4 to TRBJ2-7; D possibly corresponds to TRBD1 (7 bases). The V and J ends lost 10 bases and 2 bases respectively, with 15 bases between them. CDR3 length: 13 amino acids. The CDR3 sequence is CATSPGGTYEQYF. Written as DNA, the CDR3 is TGTGCCACCTCACCAGGGGGGACCTACGAGCAGTACTTC.

This clonotype was seen just once. V usage is TRBV2 and J usage is TRBJ1-3; no definite D call. Germline-derived CDR1 and CDR2 are SNHLY and FYNNEI. The CDR3 contains 15 residues. Trimming took 1 base from V and 2 from J, leaving 9 bases between them. The CDR3 region has the DNA TGTGCCAGCAGTGAAGGGGAGTTCGCTGGAAACACCATATATTTT. Translating gives CASSEGEFAGNTIYF.

Only a few counts were recorded for this clonotype. The CDR3: CASRKPTLRATGELFF. The CDR3 region has the DNA TGTGCCAGCAGGAAGCCCACTCTTCGGGCTACCGGGGAGCTGTTTTTT. The chain employs TRBV6-1 and TRBJ2-2; D call uncertain. Germline V gene data show CDR1 as MNHNS and CDR2 as SASEGT. Trimming shortened V by 6 bases and J by 5 bases, and 19 bases separated the two germline ends. There are 16 residues in the CDR3.